These 5 T cell receptor beta chains were sequenced from one sample in a study of cytomegalovirus exposure and HLA in healthy donors. PCR used 60 Vbeta primers and 13 Jbeta primers. Sequenced by immunoSEQ multiplex PCR; TCRdb stores in-frame clones only, minus some. The repertoire consists of about 110,000 clones, with about four fifths occurring once and the leading ten covering about a fifth. Sequencing input: PBMCs. Receptors originate from a young man in good health and CMV-seropositive.

This clone was picked up many times. J is TRBJ2-1 and V is TRBV2; TRBD1 agrees at 7 bases. V lost 8 bases and J lost 10; bases outside the gene matches: 5. The CDR3 loop spans 11 amino acids. Germline V gene sequence: CDR1 SNHLY, CDR2 FYNNEI. In nucleotides, the CDR3 is TGTGCCAGCCAAGAGGGGGCGGAGCAGTTCTTC. Encoded protein: CASQEGAEQFF.

This clone was seen a few times. The J gene is TRBJ1-4, the V gene TRBV12-5, with TRBD1 matching over 11 bases. Germline V gives CDR1 LGHNT, CDR2 FRNRAP. The CDR3 totals 15 residues. V shed 5 bases and J 5 bases; nucleotides not matched to a gene: 4. This chain's CDR3 is CASGRRDRGNEKLFF. CDR3 bases: TGTGCTAGTGGTCGTCGGGACAGGGGGAATGAAAAACTGTTTTTT.

The chain links TRBV18 to TRBJ1-1; unclear D gene. The germline V gene has CDR1 KGHSH and CDR2 LQKENI. V gave up 0 bases and J gave up 2 bases, with 16 bases separating them. This CDR3 comprises 17 residues. CDR3 protein: CASSPPGSGEGNTEAFF. DNA for the CDR3: TGTGCCAGCTCACCACCAGGGTCCGGAGAGGGTAACACTGAAGCTTTCTTT.

The CDR3 loop is CASSFTRATNEKLFF. The CDR3 coding sequence is TGTGCCAGCAGCTTTACACGGGCAACTAATGAAAAACTGTTTTTT. The chain uses TRBV5-4 and TRBJ1-4; unclear D gene. Trimming shortened V by 2 bases and J by 0 bases, and 8 bases separated the two germline ends. The CDR3 has 15 amino acids. Germline V gives CDR1 SGHNT, CDR2 YYREEE (reference sequence).

This clone was seen a few times. This chain links TRBV11-3 with TRBJ2-7; 7 bases agree with TRBD2. From germline, CDR1 is SGHNT and CDR2 YENEEA. Losses at the gene ends were 2 bases for V and 4 bases for J; bases not matched to a gene: 5. The CDR3 consists of 14 residues. The CDR3 sequence: CASSLPGLPYEQYV. In DNA form, the CDR3 reads TGTGCCAGCAGCTTACCGGGACTACCGTACGAGCAGTACGTC.